This passage covers 9 T cell receptor beta chains from one sample sequenced in a study of T cell repertoires in cytomegalovirus infection. TCRdb analysed the reads with MiXCR anew, one entry per CDR3 protein. The sample comprises almost 300,000 distinct CDR3 sequences, about 9.2% of which are singletons, and approximately 2.4% rests with the top ten. Sequencing was done on a sample of PBMCs. These receptors came from a human donor in good health (CMV status not recorded). Some clones in this sample may be carry-over from other donors' samples.

In its sample, this clonotype was seen many times. The V gene is TRBV20-1, the J gene TRBJ1-5; no clear D gene. V lost 0 bases and J 9 bases, leaving 15 bases between the germline ends. CDR3 length: 14 residues. The germline V gene has CDR1 DFQATT and CDR2 SNEGSKA (reference sequence). The CDR3: CSAREGGSIRPQHF. CDR3 DNA: TGCAGTGCTAGAGAGGGAGGGAGTATCAGGCCCCAGCATTTT.

The table lists this clonotype with many counts. The V and J genes are TRBV6-2 or TRBV6-3 and TRBJ2-3, with unresolved D. V was pared by 5 bases and J by 2 bases, with 8 bases between. This CDR3 spans 13 amino acids. Germline V gene sequence: CDR1 MNHEY, CDR2 SVGEGT. The CDR3 DNA reads TGTGCCAGCAGTGCCCTGACCACAGATACGCAGTATTTT. Encoded protein: CASSALTTDTQYF.

The chain is built from TRBV14 and TRBJ2-3; D ambiguous. CDR1 and CDR2 (germline): SGHDN, FVKESK. CDR3 length: 16 residues. Trimming pared 1 base from V and 2 bases from J, leaving 13 bases between. CDR3 nucleotides: TGTGCCAGCAGCCAAGGTTTTAGTTTTAACACAGATACGCAGTATTTT. Translating gives CASSQGFSFNTDTQYF.

The sample holds a few counts of this clonotype. The chain recombines TRBV6-1 with TRBJ2-7; D call uncertain. V was clipped by 11 bases and J by 7 bases, with 18 bases between them. CDR3 size: 12 residues. CDR1 MNHNS and CDR2 SASEGT come from the germline V gene. CDR3 bases: TGTGCCCCAAAGACCCCCCGTACTGAGCAGTACGTC. Its translation is CAPKTPRTEQYV.

The chain links TRBV20-1 to TRBJ2-1, with D possibly being TRBD1 (6 bases). Trimming took off 0 bases at V and 0 bases at J, with 12 bases between the two ends. CDR3 length: 16 amino acids. Germline V gene lookup returns CDR1 DFQATT and CDR2 SNEGSKA (reference sequence). CDR3 in amino acids: CSARDWTVGSYNEQFF. CDR3 bases: TGCAGTGCTAGAGACTGGACAGTCGGCTCCTACAATGAGCAGTTCTTC.

This clonotype has a count of ten or more. DNA for the CDR3: TGTGCCAGCAGCCCCCCAGGGGCAGGCACCGGGGAGCTGTTTTTT. Encoded protein: CASSPPGAGTGELFF. The chain has TRBV7-9 and TRBJ2-2, with D maybe TRBD1 (6 bases). Trimming stripped 5 bases from V and 4 bases from J, with 14 bases between. The CDR3 loop spans 15 amino acids. Germline V CDR1 and CDR2: SEHNR, FQNEAQ (reference sequence).

This clonotype was seen repeatedly, ten times or more. The chain combines TRBV7-6 with TRBJ2-2, with D possibly being TRBD2 (6 bases). V shed 4 bases and J shed 5 bases, with 26 bases lying between them. The V gene's germline CDR1 is SGHVS and CDR2 FNYEAQ. This CDR3 comprises 19 residues. The CDR3 sequence: CASSSYRDRRLDDTGELFF. CDR3 bases: TGTGCCAGCAGCTCTTACCGGGACCGGAGACTAGACGATACCGGGGAGCTGTTTTTT.

The sample holds many counts of this clonotype. The chain recombines TRBV6-2 or TRBV6-3 with TRBJ2-7, with D perhaps TRBD2 (5 bases). There are 13 residues in the CDR3. The V and J ends lost 8 bases and 5 bases respectively, with 16 bases between them. Per the germline V gene, CDR1 is MNHEY and CDR2 is SVGEGT. The CDR3 spells CASGRGSGDEQYF. The CDR3 bases are TGTGCCAGCGGCCGCGGGTCCGGGGACGAGCAGTACTTC.

This clonotype has at least ten counts. The V and J genes are TRBV28 and TRBJ2-5; no firm D call. The CDR3 consists of 16 residues. Germline V lookup: CDR1 MDHEN, CDR2 SYDVKM. V dropped 5 bases and J dropped 6 bases, with 22 bases sitting between them. In DNA, the CDR3 is TGTGCCAGCAGTCGCCCTATCGGACGGAAGGTACAGACCCAGTACTTC. Amino acid sequence: CASSRPIGRKVQTQYF.